These 6 T cell receptor beta chains were sequenced from one sample in a study of T cells in Graves' hyperthyroidism and ophthalmopathy (dated by TCRdb to between 2019 and 2020). Libraries were made using multiplex PCR. The sample was run on an Illumina HiSeq 2000. The TCR beta CDR3 regions were amplified from RNA transcripts. A first-round RT-PCR of the TCR CDR3 used the HTBI primer set with the Qiagen OneStep RT-PCR kit. TCRdb itself trimmed the public reads at Q25 with fastp, ran MiXCR and retained productive beta chains. Here each entry gathers all rows of one CDR3 protein and keeps the most common genes and DNA. The sample records about 210,000 distinct CDR3 sequences, about a sixth of which are singletons. The top ten constitute 44% of the sample. Sequencing was carried out using blood. The origin of the receptors is a man aged 35 to 55 with Graves' hyperthyroidism.

This clonotype has just a few counts. The chain carries TRBV3-1 and TRBJ1-2, with 9 nucleotides matching TRBD1. The junction had 8 bases not matched to a gene; V was cut back by 4 bases and J by 8 bases. This CDR3 is 14 amino acids long. Germline V CDR1 and CDR2: LGHDT, YNNKEL (reference sequence). CDR3 residues: CASSLSGTGYGYTF. The CDR3 DNA sequence: TGTGCCAGCAGCCTAAGCGGGACAGGGTACGGCTACACCTTC.

On this clonotype: A single base separates this from a much larger clone, so it may be a read error. The CDR3 nucleotides are TGTGCCAGCTCACCAAGGGGCAATCAGCCCCAGCATTTT. Amino acid sequence: CASSPRGNQPQHF. V gene TRBV18 combines with J gene TRBJ1-5, with D uncertain. This CDR3 contains 13 residues. The germline CDR1 and CDR2 sequences are KGHSH and LQKENI. V was shortened by 2 bases and J by 2 bases, with 4 bases between the two germline ends.

This clonotype was seen just once. The chain recombines TRBV4-3 with TRBJ2-2; D gene unclear. V lost 0 bases, J lost 2 bases, and 7 bases lay in between. CDR1 LGHNA and CDR2 YSLEER come from the germline V gene. The CDR3 consists of 15 residues. CDR3 coding DNA: TGCGCCAGCAGCCAAGACGCAGTCAACACCGGGGAGCTGTTTTTT. Protein sequence: CASSQDAVNTGELFF.

This clonotype was seen repeatedly, ten times or more. This chain connects TRBV13 to TRBJ1-3; 7 positions agree with TRBD1. V lost 7 bases, J lost 4 bases, and 13 bases stayed unmatched. CDR1 and CDR2 (germline): PRHDT, FYEKMQ (reference sequence). The CDR3 has 16 residues. CDR3 in DNA: TGTGCCAGCAAGGACAGGTTGGAGGCGGACGGAAACACCATATATTTT. This translates into CASKDRLEADGNTIYF.

This clonotype was counted at least ten times. This chain uses TRBV6-2 or TRBV6-3 with TRBJ1-2; D uncertain. Germline V lookup: CDR1 MNHEY, CDR2 SVGEGT. V lost 6 bases to trimming and J lost 8 bases, with 19 bases between them. The CDR3 contains 14 residues. CDR3 loop: CASSYRAEARGYTF. In nucleotides, the CDR3 is TGTGCCAGCAGCTATCGAGCGGAGGCCCGCGGCTACACCTTC.

This clonotype occurred a few times. V usage is TRBV6-1 and J usage is TRBJ2-7, with 7 bases lining up with TRBD2. J gave up 5 bases and V 5 bases, and 12 bases lay outside the gene matches. CDR3 length: 15 amino acids. From germline, CDR1 is MNHNS and CDR2 SASEGT. The CDR3 protein is CASSMQLANIHEQYF. The CDR3 coding sequence is TGTGCCAGCAGTATGCAACTAGCGAACATCCACGAGCAGTACTTC.